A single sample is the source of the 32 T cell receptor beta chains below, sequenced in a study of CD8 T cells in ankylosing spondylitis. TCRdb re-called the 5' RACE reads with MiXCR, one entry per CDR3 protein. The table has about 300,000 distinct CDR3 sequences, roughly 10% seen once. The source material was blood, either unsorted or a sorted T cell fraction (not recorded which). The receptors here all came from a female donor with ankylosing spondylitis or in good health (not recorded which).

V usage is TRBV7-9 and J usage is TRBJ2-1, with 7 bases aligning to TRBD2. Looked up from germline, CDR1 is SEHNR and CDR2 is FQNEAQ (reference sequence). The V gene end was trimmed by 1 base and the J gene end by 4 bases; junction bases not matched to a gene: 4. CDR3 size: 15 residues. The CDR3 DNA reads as TGTGCCAGCAGCTTAGTACTAGCGCTGTACAATGAGCAGTTCTTC. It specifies CASSLVLALYNEQFF. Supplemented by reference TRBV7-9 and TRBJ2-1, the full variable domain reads DTGVSQNPRHKITKRGQNVTFRCDPISEHNRLYWYRQTLGQGPEFLTYFQNEAQLEKSRLLSDRFSAERPKGSFSTLEIQRTEQGDSAMYLCASSLVLALYNEQFFGPGTRLTVL.

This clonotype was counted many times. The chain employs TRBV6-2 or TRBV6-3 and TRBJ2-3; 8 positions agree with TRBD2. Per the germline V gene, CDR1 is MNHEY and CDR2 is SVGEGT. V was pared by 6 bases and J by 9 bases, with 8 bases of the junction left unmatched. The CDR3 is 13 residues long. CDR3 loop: CASRPPGLVTQYF. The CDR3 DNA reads TGTGCCAGCAGACCACCGGGACTAGTAACGCAGTATTTT.

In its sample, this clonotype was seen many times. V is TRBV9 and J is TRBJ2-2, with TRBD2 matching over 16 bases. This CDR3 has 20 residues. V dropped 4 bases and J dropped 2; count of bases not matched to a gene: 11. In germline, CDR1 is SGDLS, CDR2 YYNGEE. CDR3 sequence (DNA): TGTGCCAGCAGCCCCCAGCCGGGACTAGCGGGGGGGCTTAACACCGGGGAGCTGTTTTTT. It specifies CASSPQPGLAGGLNTGELFF.

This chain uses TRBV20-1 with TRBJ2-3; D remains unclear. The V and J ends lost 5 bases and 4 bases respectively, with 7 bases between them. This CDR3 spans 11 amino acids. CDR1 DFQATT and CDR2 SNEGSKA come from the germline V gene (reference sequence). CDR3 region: CSAQHPDTQYF. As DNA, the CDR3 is TGCAGTGCTCAACATCCAGATACGCAGTATTTT.

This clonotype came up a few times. In DNA, the CDR3 is TGCGCCAGCAGCTTGGGTGGGACAGGGAATAATGAGCAGTTCTTC. Encoded protein: CASSLGGTGNNEQFF. The chain links TRBV5-1 to TRBJ2-1, with 9 bases that match TRBD1. This CDR3 spans 15 amino acids. Germline V CDR1 and CDR2: SGHRS, YFSETQ. The V gene end was trimmed by 0 bases and the J gene end by 7 bases; junction bases not matched to a gene: 5.

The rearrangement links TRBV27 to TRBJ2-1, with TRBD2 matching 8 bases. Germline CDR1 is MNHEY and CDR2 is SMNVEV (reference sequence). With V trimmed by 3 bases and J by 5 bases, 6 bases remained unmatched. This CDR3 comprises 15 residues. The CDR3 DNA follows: TGTGCCAGCAGTTTTAGCACTAGCGGAAACAATGAGCAGTTCTTC. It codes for CASSFSTSGNNEQFF.

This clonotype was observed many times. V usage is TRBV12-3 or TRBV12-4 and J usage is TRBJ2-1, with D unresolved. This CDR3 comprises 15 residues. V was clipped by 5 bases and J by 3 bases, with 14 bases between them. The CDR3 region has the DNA TGTGCCAGCAGTACATCGCATGGTTTCTACAATGAGCAGTTCTTC. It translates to CASSTSHGFYNEQFF.

CDR3 in amino acids: CSAREVMINSPLHF. CDR3 sequence (DNA): TGCAGTGCTAGAGAGGTGATGATTAATTCACCCCTCCACTTT. J is TRBJ1-6 and V is TRBV20-1, with unresolved D. The CDR3 covers 14 residues. Trimming cost V 0 bases and J 6 bases, with 9 bases left between them. CDR1 DFQATT and CDR2 SNEGSKA come from the germline V gene (reference sequence).

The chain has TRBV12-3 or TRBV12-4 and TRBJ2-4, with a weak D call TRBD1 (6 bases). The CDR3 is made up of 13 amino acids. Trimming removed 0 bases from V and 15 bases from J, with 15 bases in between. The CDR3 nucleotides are TGTGCCAGCAGTTTAGCGCTGGGACACCCTGTGTACTTC. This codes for CASSLALGHPVYF.

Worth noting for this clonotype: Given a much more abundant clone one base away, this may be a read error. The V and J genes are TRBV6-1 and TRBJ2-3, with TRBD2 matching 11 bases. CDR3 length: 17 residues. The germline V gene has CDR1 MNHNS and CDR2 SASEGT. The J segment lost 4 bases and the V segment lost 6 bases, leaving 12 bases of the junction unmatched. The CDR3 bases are TGTGCCAGCAGGCTGAACGGGACTAGCGGAAGGTCAGATACGCAGTATTTT. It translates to CASRLNGTSGRSDTQYF.

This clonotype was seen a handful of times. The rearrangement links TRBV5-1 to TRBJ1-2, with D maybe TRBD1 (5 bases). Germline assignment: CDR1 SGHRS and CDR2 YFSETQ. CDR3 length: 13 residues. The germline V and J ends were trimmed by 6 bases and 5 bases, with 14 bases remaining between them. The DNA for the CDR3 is TGCGCCAGCACCCAGGGCGGCGAGTATGGCTACACCTTC. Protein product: CASTQGGEYGYTF.

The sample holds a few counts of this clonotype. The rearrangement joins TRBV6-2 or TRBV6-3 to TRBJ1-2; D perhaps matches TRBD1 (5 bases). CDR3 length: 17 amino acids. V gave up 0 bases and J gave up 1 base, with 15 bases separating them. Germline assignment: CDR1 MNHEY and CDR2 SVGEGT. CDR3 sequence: CASSYSETRGFNYGYTF. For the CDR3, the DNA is TGTGCCAGCAGTTACTCGGAAACTAGGGGATTTAACTATGGCTACACCTTC.

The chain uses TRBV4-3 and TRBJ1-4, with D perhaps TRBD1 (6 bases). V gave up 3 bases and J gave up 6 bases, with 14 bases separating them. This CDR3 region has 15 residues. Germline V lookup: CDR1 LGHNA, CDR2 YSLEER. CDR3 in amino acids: CASSQNRADYEKLFF. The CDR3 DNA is TGCGCCAGCAGCCAGAACAGGGCTGACTATGAAAAACTGTTTTTT.

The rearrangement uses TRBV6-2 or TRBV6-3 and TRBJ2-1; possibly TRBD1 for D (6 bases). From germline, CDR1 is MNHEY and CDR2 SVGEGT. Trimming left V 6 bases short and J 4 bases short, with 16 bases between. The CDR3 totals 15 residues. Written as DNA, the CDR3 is TGTGCCAGCAGCGACCTTCTCGGGACATACAATGAGCAGTTCTTC. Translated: CASSDLLGTYNEQFF.

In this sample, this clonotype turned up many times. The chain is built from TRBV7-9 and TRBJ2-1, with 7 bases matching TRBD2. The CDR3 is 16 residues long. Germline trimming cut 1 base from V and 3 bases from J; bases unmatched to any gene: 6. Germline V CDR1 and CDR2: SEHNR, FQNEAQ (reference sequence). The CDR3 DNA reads TGTGCCAGCAGCTTAGGTCCGGGACTAAACTACAATGAGCAGTTCTTC. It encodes CASSLGPGLNYNEQFF. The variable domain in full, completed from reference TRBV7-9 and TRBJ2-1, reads DTGVSQNPRHKITKRGQNVTFRCDPISEHNRLYWYRQTLGQGPEFLTYFQNEAQLEKSRLLSDRFSAERPKGSFSTLEIQRTEQGDSAMYLCASSLGPGLNYNEQFFGPGTRLTVL.

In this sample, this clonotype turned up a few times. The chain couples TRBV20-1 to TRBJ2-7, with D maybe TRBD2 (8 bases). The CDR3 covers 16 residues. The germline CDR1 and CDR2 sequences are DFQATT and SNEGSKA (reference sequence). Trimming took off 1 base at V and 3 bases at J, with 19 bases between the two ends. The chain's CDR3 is CSARVGGNLAGYEQYF. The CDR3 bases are TGCAGTGCTAGAGTAGGGGGCAACCTAGCGGGCTACGAGCAGTACTTC.

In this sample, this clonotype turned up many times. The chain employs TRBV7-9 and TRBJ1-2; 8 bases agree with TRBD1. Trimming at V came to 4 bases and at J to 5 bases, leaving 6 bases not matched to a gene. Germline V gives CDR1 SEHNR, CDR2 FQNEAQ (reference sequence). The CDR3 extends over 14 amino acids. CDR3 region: CASSSTGTGYGYTF. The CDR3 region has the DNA TGTGCCAGCAGCTCAACCGGGACAGGTTATGGCTACACCTTC.

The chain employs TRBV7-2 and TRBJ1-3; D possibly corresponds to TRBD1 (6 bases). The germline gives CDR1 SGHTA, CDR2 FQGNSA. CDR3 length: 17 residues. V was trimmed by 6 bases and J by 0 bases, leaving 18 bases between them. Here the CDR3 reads CASSIGTSPNSGNTIYF. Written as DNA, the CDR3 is TGTGCCAGCAGTATCGGGACATCACCAAACTCTGGAAACACCATATATTTT.

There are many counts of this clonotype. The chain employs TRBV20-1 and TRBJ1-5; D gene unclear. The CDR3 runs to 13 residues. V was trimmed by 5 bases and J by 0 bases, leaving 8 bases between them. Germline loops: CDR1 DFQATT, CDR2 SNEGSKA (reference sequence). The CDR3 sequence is CSAAWDSNQPQHF. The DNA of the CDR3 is TGCAGTGCTGCGTGGGATAGCAATCAGCCCCAGCATTTT.

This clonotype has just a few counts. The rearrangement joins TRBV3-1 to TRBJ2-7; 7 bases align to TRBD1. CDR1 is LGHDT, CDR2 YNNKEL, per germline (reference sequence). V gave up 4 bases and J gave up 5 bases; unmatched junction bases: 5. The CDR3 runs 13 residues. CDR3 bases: TGTGCCAGCAGCCGACAGGGTAGGGACGAGCAGTACTTC. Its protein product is CASSRQGRDEQYF.

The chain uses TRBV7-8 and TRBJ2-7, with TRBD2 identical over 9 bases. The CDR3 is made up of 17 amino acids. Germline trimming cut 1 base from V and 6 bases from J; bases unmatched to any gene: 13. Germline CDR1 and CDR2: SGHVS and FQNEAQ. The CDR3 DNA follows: TGTGCCAGCAGCTTAGTAGCGGGGGACACCCTCCTCCTCGAGCAGTACTTC. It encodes CASSLVAGDTLLLEQYF.

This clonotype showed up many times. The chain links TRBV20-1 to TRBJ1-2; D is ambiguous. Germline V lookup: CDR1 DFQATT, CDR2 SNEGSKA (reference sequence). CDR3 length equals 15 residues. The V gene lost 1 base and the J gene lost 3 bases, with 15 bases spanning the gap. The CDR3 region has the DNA TGCAGTGCTAGAGTGAACGGGCGCGGGGACTATGGCTACACCTTC. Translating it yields CSARVNGRGDYGYTF.

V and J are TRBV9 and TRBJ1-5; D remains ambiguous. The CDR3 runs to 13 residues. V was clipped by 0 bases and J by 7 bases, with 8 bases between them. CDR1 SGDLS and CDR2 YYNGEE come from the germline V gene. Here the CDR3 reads CASSVDGGQPQHF. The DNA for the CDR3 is TGTGCCAGCAGCGTAGACGGAGGACAGCCCCAGCATTTT.

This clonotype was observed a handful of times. The CDR3 reads CASSSDRPNTGELFF. The DNA of the CDR3 is TGCGCCAGCAGCAGCGACCGACCGAACACCGGGGAGCTGTTTTTT. The chain employs TRBV5-1 and TRBJ2-2, with no clear D. Germline V gene data show CDR1 as SGHRS and CDR2 as YFSETQ. This CDR3 comprises 15 residues. With 4 bases removed from V and 0 bases from J, the gap between germline ends came to 10 bases.

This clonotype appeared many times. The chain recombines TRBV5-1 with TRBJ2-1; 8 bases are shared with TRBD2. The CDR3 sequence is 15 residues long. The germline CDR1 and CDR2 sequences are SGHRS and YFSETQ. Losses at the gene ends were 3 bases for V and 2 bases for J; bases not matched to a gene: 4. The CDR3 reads CASSYTSGTYNEQFF. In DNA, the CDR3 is TGCGCCAGCAGCTATACTAGCGGAACCTACAATGAGCAGTTCTTC.

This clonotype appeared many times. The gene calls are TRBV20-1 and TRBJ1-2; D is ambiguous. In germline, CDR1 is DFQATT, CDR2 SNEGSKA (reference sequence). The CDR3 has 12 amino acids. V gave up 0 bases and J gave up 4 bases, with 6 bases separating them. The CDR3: CSARDDTYGYTF. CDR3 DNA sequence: TGCAGTGCTAGAGATGATACCTATGGCTACACCTTC.

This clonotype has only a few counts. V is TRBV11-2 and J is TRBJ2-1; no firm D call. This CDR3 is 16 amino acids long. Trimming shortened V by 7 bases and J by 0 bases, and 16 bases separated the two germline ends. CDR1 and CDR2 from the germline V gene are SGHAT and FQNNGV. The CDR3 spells CASNLRWSFSYNEQFF. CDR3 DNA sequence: TGTGCCAGCAACCTAAGGTGGTCTTTCTCCTACAATGAGCAGTTCTTC.

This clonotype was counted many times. The DNA of the CDR3 is TGTGCCAGCAAGGGGGAGACCCAGTACTTC. Translated, it gives CASKGETQYF. V usage is TRBV28 and J usage is TRBJ2-5, with D perhaps TRBD1 (5 bases). This CDR3 has 10 amino acids. Trimming stripped 7 bases from V and 5 bases from J, with 5 bases between. CDR1 and CDR2 (germline): MDHEN, SYDVKM.

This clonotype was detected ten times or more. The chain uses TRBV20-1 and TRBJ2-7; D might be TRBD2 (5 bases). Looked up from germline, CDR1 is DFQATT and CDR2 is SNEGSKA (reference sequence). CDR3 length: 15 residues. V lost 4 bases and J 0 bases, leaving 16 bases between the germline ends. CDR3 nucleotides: TGCAGTGCTAAGTCGGGGAACTTTATCTCCTACGAGCAGTACTTC. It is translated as CSAKSGNFISYEQYF.

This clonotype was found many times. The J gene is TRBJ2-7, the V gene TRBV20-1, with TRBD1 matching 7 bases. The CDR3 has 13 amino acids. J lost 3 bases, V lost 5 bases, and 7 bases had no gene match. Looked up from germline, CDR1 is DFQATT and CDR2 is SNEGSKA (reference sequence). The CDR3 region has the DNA TGCAGTGCTCCTCGACAGGGAATCTACGAGCAGTACTTC. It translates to CSAPRQGIYEQYF.

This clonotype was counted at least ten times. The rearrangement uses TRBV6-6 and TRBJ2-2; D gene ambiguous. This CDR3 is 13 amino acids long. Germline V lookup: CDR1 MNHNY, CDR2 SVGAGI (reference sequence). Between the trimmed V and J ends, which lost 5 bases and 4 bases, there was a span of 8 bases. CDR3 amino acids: CASSARGTGELFF. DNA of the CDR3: TGTGCCAGCAGTGCTCGTGGCACCGGGGAGCTGTTTTTT.

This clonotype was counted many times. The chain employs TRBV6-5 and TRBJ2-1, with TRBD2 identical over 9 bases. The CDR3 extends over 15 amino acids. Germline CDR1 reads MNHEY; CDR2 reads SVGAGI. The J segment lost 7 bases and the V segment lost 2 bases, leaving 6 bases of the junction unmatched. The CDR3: CASSYRAGGLNEQFF. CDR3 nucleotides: TGTGCCAGCAGTTACCGCGCGGGAGGGCTAAATGAGCAGTTCTTC.